This entry features one T cell receptor (beta chain) sequence. The antigen it binds to is not known. No clone much larger than this one lies a single base away; base qualities are absent. Library method: the immunoSEQ multiplex PCR assay. TCRdb stores this immuneACCESS table with in-frame sequences only. Part of the clones is absent; in the studies checked, under half of the shortfall reflects unresolved V genes, and no reason is known for the rest. Across this sample there are about 10,000 clones, with 80% to 85% seen only once. The ten largest clones capture roughly 13% of the sample. The sample belongs to a study of chemoradiotherapy in HPV16-positive cancers (dated by TCRdb to between 2021 and 2024). General notes on the study: Using functional T-cell assays on cells from a couple of HPV16-positive patients, the researchers defined candidate HPV-specific T-cell clones and common TCR motifs. The study asked whether T-cell immunity against the HPV oncoproteins E6 and E7 changes during chemoradiotherapy and whether it affects survival. The candidate HPV-specific TCRs and motifs were subsequently tracked in TCR repertoires obtained from some 90 patients with HPV-related cancers. Overall study outcomes, separate from this receptor: Expansion of candidate HPV-specific clones and E7-related TCR motifs was observed in the tumor microenvironment during treatment, whereas no such expansion was observed for non-HPV-specific T cells. The functional definition of HPV-specific T cells was derived from only a couple of HPV16-positive patients, and the survival association was reported for HPV16-positive patients. In HPV16-positive patients, expansion of HPV-responsive T cells during chemoradiotherapy was found to be associated with improved recurrence-free survival.

Repertoires were sampled repeatedly over the course of chemoradiotherapy, so clonal expansion could be followed in the tumor microenvironment. The CDR3 sequence holds 16 residues, the cysteine and phenylalanine included. The CDR3 DNA has 48 bases and is translated from base 1. Compared with germline, V lacks 4 bases and J lacks 1 base; bases without a gene match: 8. According to the germline V gene, CDR1 reads SGHRS and CDR2 reads YFSETQ. The material was tumor tissue, obtained from a patient who underwent chemoradiotherapy. This receptor was taken from a human donor with HPV-associated anogenital cancer. The V gene is TRBV5-1 and the J gene is TRBJ2-3, with 8 junctional bases fitting TRBD2. CDR3 sequence: CASSRFRAGGTDTQYF. The DNA sequence reads TGCGCCAGCAGCCGTTTTCGAGCGGGGGGCACAGATACGCAGTATTTT.